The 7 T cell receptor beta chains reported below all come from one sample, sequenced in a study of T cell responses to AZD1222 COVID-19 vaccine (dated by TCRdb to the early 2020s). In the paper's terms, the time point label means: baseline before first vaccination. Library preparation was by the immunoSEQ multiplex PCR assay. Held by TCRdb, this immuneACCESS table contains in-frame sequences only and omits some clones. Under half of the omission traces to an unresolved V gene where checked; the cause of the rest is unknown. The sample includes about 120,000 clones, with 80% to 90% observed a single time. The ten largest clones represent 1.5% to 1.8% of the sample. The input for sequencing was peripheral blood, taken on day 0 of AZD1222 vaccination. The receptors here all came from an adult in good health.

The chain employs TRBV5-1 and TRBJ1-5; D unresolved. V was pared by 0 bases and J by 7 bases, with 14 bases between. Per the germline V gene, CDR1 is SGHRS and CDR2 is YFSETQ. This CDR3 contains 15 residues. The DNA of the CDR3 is TGCGCCAGCAGCTTGGACTCTCCGGGGTGGCAGCCCCAGCATTTT. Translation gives CASSLDSPGWQPQHF. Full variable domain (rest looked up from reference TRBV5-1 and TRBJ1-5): KAGVTQTPRYLIKTRGQQVTLSCSPISGHRSVSWYQQTPGQGLQFLFEYFSETQRNKGNFPGRFSGRQFSNSRSEMNVSTLELGDSALYLCASSLDSPGWQPQHFGDGTRLSIL.

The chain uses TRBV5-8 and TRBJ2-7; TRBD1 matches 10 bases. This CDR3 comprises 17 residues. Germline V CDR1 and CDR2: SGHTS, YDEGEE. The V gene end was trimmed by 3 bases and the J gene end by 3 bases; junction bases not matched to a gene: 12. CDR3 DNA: TGTGCCAGCAGCTCCGACAGGGGGCTGTCAGGATACTACGAGCAGTACTTC. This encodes CASSSDRGLSGYYEQYF.

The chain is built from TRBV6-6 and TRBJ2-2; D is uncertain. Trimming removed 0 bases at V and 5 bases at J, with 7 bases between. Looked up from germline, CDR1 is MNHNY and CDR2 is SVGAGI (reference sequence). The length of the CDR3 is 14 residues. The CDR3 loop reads CASSYSKGTGELFF. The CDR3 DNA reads TGTGCCAGCAGTTACTCGAAAGGGACCGGGGAGCTGTTTTTT.

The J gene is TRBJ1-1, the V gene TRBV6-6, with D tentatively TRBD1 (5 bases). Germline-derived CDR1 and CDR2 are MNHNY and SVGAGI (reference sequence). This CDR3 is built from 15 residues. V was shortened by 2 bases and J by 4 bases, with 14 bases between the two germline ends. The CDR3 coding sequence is TGTGCCAGCAGTTACGGGGGAATCCAAAGCACTGAAGCTTTCTTT. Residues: CASSYGGIQSTEAFF.

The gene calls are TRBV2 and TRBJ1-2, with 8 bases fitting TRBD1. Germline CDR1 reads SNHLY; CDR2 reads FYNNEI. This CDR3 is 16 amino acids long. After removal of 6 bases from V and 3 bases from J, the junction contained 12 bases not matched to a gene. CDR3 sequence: CASSRTGSFGDYGYTF. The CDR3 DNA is TGTGCCAGCAGCCGGACAGGGAGCTTCGGTGACTATGGCTACACCTTC. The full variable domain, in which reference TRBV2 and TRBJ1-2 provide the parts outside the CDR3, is EPEVTQTPSHQVTQMGQEVILRCVPISNHLYFYWYRQILGQKVEFLVSFYNNEISEKSEIFDDQFSVERPDGSNFTLKIRSTKLEDSAMYFCASSRTGSFGDYGYTFGSGTRLTVV.

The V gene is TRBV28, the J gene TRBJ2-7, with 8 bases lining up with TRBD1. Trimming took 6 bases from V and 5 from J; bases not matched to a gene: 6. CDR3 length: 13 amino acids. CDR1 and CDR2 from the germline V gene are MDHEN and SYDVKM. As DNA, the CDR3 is TGTGCCAGCAGGCGGACAGGGACCCACGAGCAGTACTTC. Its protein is CASRRTGTHEQYF.

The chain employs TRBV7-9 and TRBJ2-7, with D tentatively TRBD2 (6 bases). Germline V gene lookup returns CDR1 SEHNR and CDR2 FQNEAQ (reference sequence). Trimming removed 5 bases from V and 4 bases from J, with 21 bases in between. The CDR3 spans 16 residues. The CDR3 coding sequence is TGTGCCAGCAGCCCCCGAGACCCGGGAGATACGTACGAGCAGTACTTC. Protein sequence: CASSPRDPGDTYEQYF.